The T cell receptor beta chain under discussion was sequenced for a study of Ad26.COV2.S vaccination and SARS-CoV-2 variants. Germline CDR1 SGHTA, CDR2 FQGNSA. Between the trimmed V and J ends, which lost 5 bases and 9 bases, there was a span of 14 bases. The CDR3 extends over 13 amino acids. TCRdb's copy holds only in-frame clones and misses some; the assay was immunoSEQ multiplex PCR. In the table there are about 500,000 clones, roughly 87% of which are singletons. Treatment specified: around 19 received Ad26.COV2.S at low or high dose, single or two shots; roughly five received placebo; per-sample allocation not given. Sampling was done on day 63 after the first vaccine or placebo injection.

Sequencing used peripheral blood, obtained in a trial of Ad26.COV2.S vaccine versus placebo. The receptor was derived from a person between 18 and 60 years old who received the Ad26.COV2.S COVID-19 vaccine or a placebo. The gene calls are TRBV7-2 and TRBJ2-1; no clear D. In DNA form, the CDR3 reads TGTGCCAGCAGCCCCCACGCGTCGGGTGAGCAGTTCTTC. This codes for CASSPHASGEQFF.